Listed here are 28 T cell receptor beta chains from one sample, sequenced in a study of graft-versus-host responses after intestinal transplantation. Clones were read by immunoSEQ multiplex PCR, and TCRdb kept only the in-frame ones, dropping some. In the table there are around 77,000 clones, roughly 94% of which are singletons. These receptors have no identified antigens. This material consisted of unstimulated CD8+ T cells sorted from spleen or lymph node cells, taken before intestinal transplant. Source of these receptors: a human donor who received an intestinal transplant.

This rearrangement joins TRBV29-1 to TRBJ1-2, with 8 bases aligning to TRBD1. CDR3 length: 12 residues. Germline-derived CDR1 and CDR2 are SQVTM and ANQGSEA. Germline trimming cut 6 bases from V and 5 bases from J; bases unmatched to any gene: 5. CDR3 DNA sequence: TGCAGCGTGCCTAGGACAGGGTATGGCTACACCTTC. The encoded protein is CSVPRTGYGYTF.

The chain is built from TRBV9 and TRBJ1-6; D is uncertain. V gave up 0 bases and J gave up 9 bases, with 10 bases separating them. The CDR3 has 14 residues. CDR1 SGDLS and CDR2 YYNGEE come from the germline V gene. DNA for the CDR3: TGTGCCAGCAGCGTAGGGGGTCTCGGTTCACCCCTCCACTTT. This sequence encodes CASSVGGLGSPLHF. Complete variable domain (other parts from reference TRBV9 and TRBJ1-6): DSGVTQTPKHLITATGQRVTLRCSPRSGDLSVYWYQQSLDQGLQFLIQYYNGEERAKGNILERFSAQQFPDLHSELNLSSLELGDSALYFCASSVGGLGSPLHFGNGTRLTVT.

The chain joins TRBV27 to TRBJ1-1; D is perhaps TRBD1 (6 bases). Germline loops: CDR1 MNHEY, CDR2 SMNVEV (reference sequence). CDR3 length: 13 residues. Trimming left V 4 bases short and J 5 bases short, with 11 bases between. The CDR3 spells CASSWTDGTEAFF. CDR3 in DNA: TGTGCCAGCAGTTGGACAGATGGGACTGAAGCTTTCTTT.

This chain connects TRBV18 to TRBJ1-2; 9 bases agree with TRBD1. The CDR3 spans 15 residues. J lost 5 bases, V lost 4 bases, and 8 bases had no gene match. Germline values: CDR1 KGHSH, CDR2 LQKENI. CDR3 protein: CASSHRDRVEYGYTF. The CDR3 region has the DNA TGTGCCAGCTCACACCGGGACAGGGTGGAGTATGGCTACACCTTC.

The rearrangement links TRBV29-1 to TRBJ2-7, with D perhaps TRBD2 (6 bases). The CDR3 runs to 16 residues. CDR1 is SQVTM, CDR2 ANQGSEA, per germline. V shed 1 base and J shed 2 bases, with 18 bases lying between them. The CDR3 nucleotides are TGCAGCGTTGAAGCTTGGTTGGAGGGGATAACCTACGAGCAGTACTTC. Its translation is CSVEAWLEGITYEQYF.

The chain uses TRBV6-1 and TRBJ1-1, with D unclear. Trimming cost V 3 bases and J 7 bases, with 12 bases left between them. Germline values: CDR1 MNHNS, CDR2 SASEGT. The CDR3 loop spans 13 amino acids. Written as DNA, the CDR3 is TGTGCCAGCAGTGACTTGGCAGTTGATGAAGCTTTCTTT. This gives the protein CASSDLAVDEAFF.

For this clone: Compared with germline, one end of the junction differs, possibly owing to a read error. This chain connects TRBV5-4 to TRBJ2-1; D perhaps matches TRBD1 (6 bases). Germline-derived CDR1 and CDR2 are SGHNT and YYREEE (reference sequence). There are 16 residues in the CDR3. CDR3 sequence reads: CASSGIQGSSCNEQFF. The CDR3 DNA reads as TGTGCCAGCAGCGGAATACAGGGAAGCTCCTGCAATGAGCAGTTCTTC.

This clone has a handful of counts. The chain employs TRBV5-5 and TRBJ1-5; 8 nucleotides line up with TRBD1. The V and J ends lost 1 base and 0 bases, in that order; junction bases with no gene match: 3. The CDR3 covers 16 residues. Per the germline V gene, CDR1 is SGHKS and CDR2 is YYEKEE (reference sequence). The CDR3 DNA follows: TGTGCCAGCAGCTTGACAGGGGGGGCTAGCAATCAGCCCCAGCATTTT. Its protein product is CASSLTGGASNQPQHF.

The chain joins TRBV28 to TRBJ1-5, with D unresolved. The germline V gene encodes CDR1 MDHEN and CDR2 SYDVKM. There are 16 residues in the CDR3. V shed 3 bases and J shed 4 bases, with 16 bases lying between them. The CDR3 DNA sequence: TGTGCCAGCAGTTTGGTCTTGGGGAGCGGGAATCAGCCCCAGCATTTT. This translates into CASSLVLGSGNQPQHF.

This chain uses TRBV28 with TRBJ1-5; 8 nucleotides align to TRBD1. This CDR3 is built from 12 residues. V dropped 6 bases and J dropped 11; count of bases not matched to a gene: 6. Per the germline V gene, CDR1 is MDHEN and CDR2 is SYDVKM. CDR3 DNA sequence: TGTGCCAGCAGGGGACAGGAAAATTCCCAGCATTTT. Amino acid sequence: CASRGQENSQHF.

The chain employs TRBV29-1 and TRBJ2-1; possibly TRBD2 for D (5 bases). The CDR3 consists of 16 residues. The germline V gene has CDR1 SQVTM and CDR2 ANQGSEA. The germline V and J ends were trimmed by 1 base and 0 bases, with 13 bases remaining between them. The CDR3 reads CSVEGGGGLSYNEQFF. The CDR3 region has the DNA TGCAGCGTTGAAGGTGGCGGAGGTCTCTCCTACAATGAGCAGTTCTTC.

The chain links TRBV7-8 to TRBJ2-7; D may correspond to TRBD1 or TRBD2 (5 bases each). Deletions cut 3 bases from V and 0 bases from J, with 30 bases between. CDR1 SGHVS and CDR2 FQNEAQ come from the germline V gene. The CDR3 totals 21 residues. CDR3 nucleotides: TGTGCCAGCAGCTTCGCGACAGACTATCCCACAACATACTTGAGCTCCTACGAGCAGTACTTC. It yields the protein CASSFATDYPTTYLSSYEQYF.

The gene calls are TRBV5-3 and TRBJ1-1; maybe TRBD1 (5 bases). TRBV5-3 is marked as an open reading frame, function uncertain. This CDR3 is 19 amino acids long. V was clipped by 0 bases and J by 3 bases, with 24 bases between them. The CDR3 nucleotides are TGTGCCAGAAGCTTGGGGCCTTGGGGCGGATCCAAGAGGGACACTGAAGCTTTCTTT. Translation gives CARSLGPWGGSKRDTEAFF.

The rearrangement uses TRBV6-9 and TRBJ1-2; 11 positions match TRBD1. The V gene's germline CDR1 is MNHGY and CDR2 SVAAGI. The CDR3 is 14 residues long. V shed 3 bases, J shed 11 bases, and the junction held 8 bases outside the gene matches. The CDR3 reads CASSYQGQGAGYTF. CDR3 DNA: TGTGCCAGCAGTTACCAAGGACAGGGGGCAGGTTACACCTTC.

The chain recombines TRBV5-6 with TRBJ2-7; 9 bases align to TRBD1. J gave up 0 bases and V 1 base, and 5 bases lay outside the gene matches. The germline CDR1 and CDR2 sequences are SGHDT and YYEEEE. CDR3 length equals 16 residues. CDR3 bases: TGTGCCAGCAGCTTGACAGGGGGCGCGCGCTCCTACGAGCAGTACTTC. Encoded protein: CASSLTGGARSYEQYF.

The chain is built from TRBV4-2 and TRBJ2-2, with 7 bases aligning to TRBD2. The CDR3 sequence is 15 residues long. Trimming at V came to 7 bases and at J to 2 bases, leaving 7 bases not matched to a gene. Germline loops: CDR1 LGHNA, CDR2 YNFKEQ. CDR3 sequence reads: CASTPGLPNTGELFF. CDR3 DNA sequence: TGTGCCAGCACCCCGGGACTACCAAACACCGGGGAGCTGTTTTTT.

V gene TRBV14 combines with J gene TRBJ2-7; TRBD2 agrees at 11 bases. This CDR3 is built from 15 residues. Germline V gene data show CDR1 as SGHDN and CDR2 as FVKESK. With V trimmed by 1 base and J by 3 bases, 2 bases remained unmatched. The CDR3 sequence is CASSQVAGGIYEQYF. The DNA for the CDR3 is TGTGCCAGCAGCCAAGTAGCGGGAGGGATCTACGAGCAGTACTTC.

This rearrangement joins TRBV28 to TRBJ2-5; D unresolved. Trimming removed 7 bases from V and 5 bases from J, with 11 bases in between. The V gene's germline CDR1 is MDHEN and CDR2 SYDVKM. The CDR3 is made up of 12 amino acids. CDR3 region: CASNFNPETQYF. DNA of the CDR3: TGTGCCAGCAACTTCAACCCGGAGACCCAGTACTTC.

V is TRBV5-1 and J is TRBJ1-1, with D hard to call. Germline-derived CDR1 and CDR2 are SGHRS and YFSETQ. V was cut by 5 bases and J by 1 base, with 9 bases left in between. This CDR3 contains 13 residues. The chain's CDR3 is CASRLTPNTEAFF. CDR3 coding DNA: TGCGCCAGCAGGCTCACACCGAACACTGAAGCTTTCTTT.

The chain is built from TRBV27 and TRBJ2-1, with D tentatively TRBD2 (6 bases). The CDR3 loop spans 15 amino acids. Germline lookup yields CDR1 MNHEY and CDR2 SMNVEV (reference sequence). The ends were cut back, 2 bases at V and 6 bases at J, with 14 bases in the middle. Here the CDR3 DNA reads TGTGCCAGCAGTTTAACTCCGGGAGCGGGCAATGAGCAGTTCTTC. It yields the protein CASSLTPGAGNEQFF.

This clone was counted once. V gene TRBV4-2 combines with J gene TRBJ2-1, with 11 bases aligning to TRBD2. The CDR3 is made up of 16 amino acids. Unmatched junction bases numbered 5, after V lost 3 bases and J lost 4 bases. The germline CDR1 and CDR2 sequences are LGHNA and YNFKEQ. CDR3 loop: CASSQAGTSGYNEQFF. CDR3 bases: TGTGCCAGCAGCCAGGCCGGGACTAGCGGATACAATGAGCAGTTCTTC.

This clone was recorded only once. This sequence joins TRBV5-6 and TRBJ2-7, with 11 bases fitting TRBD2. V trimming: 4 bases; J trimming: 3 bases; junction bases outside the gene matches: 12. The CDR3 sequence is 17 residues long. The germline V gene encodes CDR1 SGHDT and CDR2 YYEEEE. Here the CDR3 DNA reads TGTGCCAGCAGCCCATTTCCTACGGGACTAGCGGTCTACGAGCAGTACTTC. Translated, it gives CASSPFPTGLAVYEQYF.

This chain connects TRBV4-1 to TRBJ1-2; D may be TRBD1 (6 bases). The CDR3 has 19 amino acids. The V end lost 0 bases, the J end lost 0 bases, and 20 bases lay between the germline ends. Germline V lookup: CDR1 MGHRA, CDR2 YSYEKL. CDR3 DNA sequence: TGCGCCAGCAGCCAAGATCCCCTGACAGGACGTCCTTCTAACTATGGCTACACCTTC. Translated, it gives CASSQDPLTGRPSNYGYTF.

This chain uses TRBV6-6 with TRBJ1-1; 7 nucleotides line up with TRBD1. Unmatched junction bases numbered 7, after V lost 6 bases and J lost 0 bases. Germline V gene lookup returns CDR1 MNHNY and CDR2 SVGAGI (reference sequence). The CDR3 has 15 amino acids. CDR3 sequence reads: CASSSSDRMNTEAFF. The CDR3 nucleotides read TGTGCCAGCAGCTCTTCGGACAGGATGAACACTGAAGCTTTCTTT.

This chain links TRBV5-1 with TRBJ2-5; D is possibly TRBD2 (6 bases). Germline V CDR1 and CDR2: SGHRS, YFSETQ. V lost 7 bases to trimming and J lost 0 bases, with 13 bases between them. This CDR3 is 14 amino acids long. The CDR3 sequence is CASSYGDYQETQYF. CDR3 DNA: TGCGCCAGCTCCTATGGGGACTACCAAGAGACCCAGTACTTC.

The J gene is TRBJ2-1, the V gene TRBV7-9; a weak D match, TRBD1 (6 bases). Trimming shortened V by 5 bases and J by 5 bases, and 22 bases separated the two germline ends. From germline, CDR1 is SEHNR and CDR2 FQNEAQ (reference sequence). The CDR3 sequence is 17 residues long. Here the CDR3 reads CASSRHRGGPSDNEQFF. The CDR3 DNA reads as TGTGCCAGCAGCCGCCACAGAGGGGGACCAAGCGACAATGAGCAGTTCTTC.

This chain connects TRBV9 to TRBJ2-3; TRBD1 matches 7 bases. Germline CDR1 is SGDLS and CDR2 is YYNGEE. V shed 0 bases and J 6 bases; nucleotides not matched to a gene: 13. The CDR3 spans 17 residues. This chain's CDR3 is CASSVERGRAFGDTQYF. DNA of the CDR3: TGTGCCAGCAGCGTAGAGAGGGGGCGGGCCTTCGGGGATACGCAGTATTTT.

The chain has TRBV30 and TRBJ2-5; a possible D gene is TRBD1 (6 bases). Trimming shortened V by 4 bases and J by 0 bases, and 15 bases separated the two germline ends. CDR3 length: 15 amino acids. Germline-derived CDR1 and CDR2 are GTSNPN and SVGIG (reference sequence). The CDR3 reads CAWTAGTSYQETQYF. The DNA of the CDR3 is TGTGCCTGGACCGCCGGGACATCGTACCAAGAGACCCAGTACTTC.